The sequence of this TCR beta chain was determined in a study of beta chain features in type 1 diabetes. Germline loops: CDR1 LNHDA, CDR2 SQIVND (reference sequence). This CDR3 region has 14 residues. The germline V and J ends were trimmed by 5 bases and 6 bases, with 13 bases remaining between them. Findings of the study overall: Patients' naive, central memory and regulatory TCRB repertoires appeared more alike than those of healthy donors. Still unanswered here is whether HLA type influences TCRB rearrangement. There were fewer insertions and more deletions at the VDJ junctions of type 1 diabetes patients.

By way of CD45RO/CCR7/CD25/CD127/CD95/CD27, the CD4+ regulatory, stem cell-like memory, central memory and naive cells were sorted. This clone appeared many times. Its antigen is undetermined. The whole isolated RNA underwent reverse transcription, so sequencing captured expressed TCRB transcripts. Only in-frame clones appear in the TCRdb table, and some are missing; sequencing was by immunoSEQ multiplex PCR. Among roughly 290,000 clones listed, approximately 8.1% were seen once. The chain recombines TRBV19 with TRBJ1-4, with TRBD1 as a possible D gene (5 bases). The receptor comes from a woman between 18 and 29 years old in good health. Sequencing was done on a sample of central memory CD4+ T cells from blood. The CDR3, as DNA: TGTGCCAGTAGTGATACCGGGGGAGATGAAAAACTGTTTTTT. This gives the protein CASSDTGGDEKLFF.